The 16 T cell receptor beta chains in this list originate from one sample, sequenced in a study of blood T cell repertoires in COVID-19. TCRdb's copy holds only in-frame clones and misses some; the assay was immunoSEQ multiplex PCR. The table lists 150,000 to 200,000 clones, about nine tenths of them singletons, with 18% in the top ten. The sequenced material came from peripheral blood. The receptors stem from a man between 60 and 75 years old with active or convalescent COVID-19.

This clone was picked up a small number of times. The chain has TRBV27 and TRBJ2-5; D gene unclear. The CDR3 loop spans 14 amino acids. The V end lost 7 bases, the J end lost 3 bases, and 15 bases lay between the germline ends. CDR1 MNHEY and CDR2 SMNVEV come from the germline V gene (reference sequence). The DNA of the CDR3 is TGTGCCAGCAACGCCTCCGAGACAAAAGAGACCCAGTACTTC. Translated, it gives CASNASETKETQYF.

The gene calls are TRBV7-9 and TRBJ1-2, with 9 bases lining up with TRBD1. Germline trimming cut 4 bases from V and 5 bases from J; bases unmatched to any gene: 8. CDR3 length equals 15 residues. CDR1 and CDR2 (germline): SEHNR, FQNEAQ (reference sequence). The CDR3, as DNA: TGTGCCAGCAGCTCGCGGGACAGGGCTCAGTATGGCTACACCTTC. It codes for CASSSRDRAQYGYTF.

This chain links TRBV18 with TRBJ1-5; TRBD1 agrees at 9 bases. From germline, CDR1 is KGHSH and CDR2 LQKENI. The CDR3 sequence is 14 residues long. V gave up 6 bases and J gave up 6 bases; unmatched junction bases: 6. CDR3 nucleotide sequence: TGTGCCAGCTCGCCGACAGGGGGAGGTCAGCCCCAGCATTTT. It translates to CASSPTGGGQPQHF.

The table lists this clone with a count of one. V and J are TRBV2 and TRBJ1-5, with D perhaps TRBD1 (5 bases). This CDR3 is 14 amino acids long. Trimming took 6 bases from V and 0 from J, leaving 9 bases between them. In germline, CDR1 is SNHLY, CDR2 FYNNEI. Here the CDR3 reads CASREQASNQPQHF. The CDR3 DNA reads TGTGCCAGCAGAGAACAGGCTAGCAATCAGCCCCAGCATTTT. Variable domain in full (rest from reference TRBV2 and TRBJ1-5): EPEVTQTPSHQVTQMGQEVILRCVPISNHLYFYWYRQILGQKVEFLVSFYNNEISEKSEIFDDQFSVERPDGSNFTLKIRSTKLEDSAMYFCASREQASNQPQHFGDGTRLSIL.

The chain couples TRBV28 to TRBJ1-5, with unresolved D. V shed 3 bases and J shed 6 bases, with 18 bases lying between them. This CDR3 comprises 16 residues. Germline V gene sequence: CDR1 MDHEN, CDR2 SYDVKM. CDR3 sequence reads: CASSFDSGRGVQPQHF. CDR3 coding DNA: TGTGCCAGCAGTTTTGACTCCGGACGGGGAGTTCAGCCCCAGCATTTT.

J is TRBJ2-7 and V is TRBV18, with TRBD1 as a possible D gene (5 bases). V was trimmed by 1 base and J by 2 bases, leaving 12 bases between them. The CDR3 totals 15 residues. CDR1 is KGHSH, CDR2 LQKENI, per germline. The CDR3 bases are TGTGCCAGCTCACCACGAGCCGACAGAGCCTACGAGCAGTACTTC. Amino acid sequence: CASSPRADRAYEQYF.

This rearrangement joins TRBV6-5 to TRBJ1-6; TRBD1 agrees at 8 bases. Unmatched junction bases numbered 5, after V lost 1 base and J lost 9 bases. Germline assignment: CDR1 MNHEY and CDR2 SVGAGI. This CDR3 has 15 amino acids. In DNA, the CDR3 is TGTGCCAGCAGTTACTGGACAGGGAACGCTTCACCCCTCCACTTT. This translates into CASSYWTGNASPLHF.

As concerns this clone: This CDR3 is also generated by other DNA sequences in the sample. The J gene is TRBJ1-2, the V gene TRBV7-9; TRBD1 matches 8 bases. The V segment lost 0 bases and the J segment 8 bases; nucleotides outside the gene matches: 2. This CDR3 is built from 13 residues. The germline CDR1 and CDR2 sequences are SEHNR and FQNEAQ (reference sequence). CDR3: CASSLAQGDGYTF. The CDR3 DNA reads TGTGCCAGCAGCTTAGCACAGGGGGACGGCTACACCTTC.

This clone was detected only once. CDR3 in amino acids: CASSTGTAYGYTF. The CDR3 bases are TGTGCCAGCAGTACCGGGACAGCCTATGGCTACACCTTC. The rearrangement uses TRBV6-5 and TRBJ1-2; 7 bases map to TRBD1. This CDR3 is 13 amino acids long. V trimming: 5 bases; J trimming: 4 bases; junction bases outside the gene matches: 4. Germline V CDR1 and CDR2: MNHEY, SVGAGI.

This chain links TRBV27 with TRBJ2-5; a weak D match, TRBD1 (5 bases). The germline CDR1 and CDR2 sequences are MNHEY and SMNVEV (reference sequence). The V end was cut by 4 bases, the J end by 5 bases, with 14 bases between. This CDR3 is built from 14 residues. The CDR3 protein is CASSSPSRDETQYF. The CDR3, as DNA: TGTGCCAGCAGTTCACCCAGCAGGGATGAGACCCAGTACTTC.

This clone was seen once. This chain uses TRBV5-1 with TRBJ2-7; no reliable D call. The germline gives CDR1 SGHRS, CDR2 YFSETQ. V lost 0 bases, J lost 0 bases, and 10 bases lay in between. The CDR3 is 15 residues long. The CDR3 bases are TGCGCCAGCAGCTTGGAACCATGGAGCTCCTACGAGCAGTACTTC. This translates into CASSLEPWSSYEQYF.

V gene TRBV2 combines with J gene TRBJ2-5, with 8 bases lining up with TRBD2. This CDR3 region has 14 residues. The J segment lost 5 bases and the V segment lost 10 bases, leaving 12 bases of the junction unmatched. Per the germline V gene, CDR1 is SNHLY and CDR2 is FYNNEI. CDR3 in amino acids: CATTRGAGGETQYF. CDR3 sequence (DNA): TGTGCCACAACCCGAGGGGCGGGGGGTGAGACCCAGTACTTC.

The chain couples TRBV7-6 to TRBJ2-5; 9 bases agree with TRBD1. The germline gives CDR1 SGHVS, CDR2 FNYEAQ. The CDR3 is 16 amino acids. V trimming: 3 bases; J trimming: 7 bases; junction bases outside the gene matches: 12. The CDR3 nucleotides read TGTGCCAGCAGCTTCACATCCGGGACAGGGCTTGGGACCCAGTACTTC. Amino acid sequence: CASSFTSGTGLGTQYF.

The chain is built from TRBV10-1 and TRBJ2-3; 7 bases line up with TRBD1. The length of the CDR3 is 11 residues. J lost 9 bases, V lost 4 bases, and 1 base had no gene match. Germline V gives CDR1 WNHNN, CDR2 SYGVQD (reference sequence). CDR3 sequence: CASSGQGTQYF. CDR3 bases: TGCGCCAGCAGTGGACAGGGCACGCAGTATTTT.

V is TRBV10-1 and J is TRBJ1-6; no clear D gene. CDR3 length: 14 amino acids. From germline, CDR1 is WNHNN and CDR2 SYGVQD (reference sequence). V gave up 2 bases and J gave up 9 bases, with 11 bases separating them. The CDR3: CASSEEGRSSPLHF. CDR3 coding DNA: TGCGCCAGCAGTGAGGAGGGTCGGAGTTCACCCCTCCACTTT.

This clone was recorded only once. The V gene is TRBV11-2, the J gene TRBJ1-4, with 7 bases fitting TRBD1. The trim removed 6 bases at V and 2 bases at J, leaving 3 bases unmatched. This CDR3 region has 14 residues. Germline assignment: CDR1 SGHAT and CDR2 FQNNGV. Here the CDR3 reads CASRRGQTNEKLFF. The CDR3 nucleotides read TGTGCCAGCAGAAGGGGACAGACTAATGAAAAACTGTTTTTT.